The 29 T cell receptor beta chains below all came from one sample that was sequenced in a study of cytomegalovirus exposure and HLA in healthy donors. Vbeta (60) and Jbeta (13) primers were used in the PCR. Sequenced by immunoSEQ multiplex PCR; TCRdb stores in-frame clones only, minus some. The repertoire holds about 160,000 clones, 65% to 80% seen once, with 2% to 2.5% in the top ten. Sample: PBMCs. The receptors derive from a man aged 40-55 years in good health and CMV-seronegative.

This sequence joins TRBV28 and TRBJ2-1; tentatively, D is TRBD1 (5 bases). CDR3 length: 14 residues. V gave up 1 base and J gave up 3 bases, with 7 bases separating them. Germline V gene data show CDR1 as MDHEN and CDR2 as SYDVKM. CDR3 nucleotide sequence: TGTGCCAGCAGTTTATTAGGGGTCTACAATGAGCAGTTCTTC. Residues: CASSLLGVYNEQFF.

The count of this clone is one. This sequence joins TRBV28 and TRBJ2-7; D may be TRBD2 (6 bases). Germline-derived CDR1 and CDR2 are MDHEN and SYDVKM. V lost 6 bases and J 3 bases, leaving 9 bases between the germline ends. This CDR3 contains 12 residues. Here the CDR3 reads CASRDYNYEQYF. The CDR3, as DNA: TGTGCCAGCAGGGACTATAACTACGAGCAGTACTTC.

V gene TRBV27 combines with J gene TRBJ2-5, with 8 bases lining up with TRBD2. Per germline, CDR1 MNHEY and CDR2 SMNVEV (reference sequence). The CDR3 spans 13 residues. Germline trimming cut 6 bases from V and 0 bases from J; bases unmatched to any gene: 0. The CDR3, as DNA: TGTGCCAGCAGGACTAGCGACCAAGAGACCCAGTACTTC. Protein: CASRTSDQETQYF.

V is TRBV27 and J is TRBJ2-1, with unresolved D. There are 11 residues in the CDR3. Germline V gives CDR1 MNHEY, CDR2 SMNVEV (reference sequence). V lost 1 base, J lost 10 bases, and 5 bases lay in between. The CDR3 DNA reads TGTGCCAGCAGTTTATTTGGCGAGCAGTTCTTC. Translating gives CASSLFGEQFF.

This chain links TRBV5-6 with TRBJ2-1, with 9 bases fitting TRBD2. V lost 1 base and J lost 7; bases outside the gene matches: 9. Germline V gene sequence: CDR1 SGHDT, CDR2 YYEEEE. CDR3 size: 16 residues. CDR3 sequence reads: CASSLWFSGSKNEQFF. CDR3 nucleotide sequence: TGTGCCAGCAGCTTGTGGTTTAGCGGGAGTAAAAATGAGCAGTTCTTC.

This chain uses TRBV5-1 with TRBJ2-7, with 7 bases fitting TRBD2. The CDR3 spans 15 residues. With V trimmed by 0 bases and J by 0 bases, 3 bases remained unmatched. The germline gives CDR1 SGHRS, CDR2 YFSETQ. The CDR3 here is CASSLDGRSSYEQYF. DNA for the CDR3: TGCGCCAGCAGCTTGGACGGGAGGAGCTCCTACGAGCAGTACTTC.

The chain recombines TRBV14 with TRBJ2-7; D ambiguous. The CDR3 runs to 14 residues. Germline CDR1 and CDR2: SGHDN and FVKESK. The ends were cut back, 0 bases at V and 2 bases at J, with 8 bases in the middle. CDR3 sequence: CASSQDYFPYEQYF. CDR3 nucleotide sequence: TGTGCCAGCAGCCAAGATTACTTCCCCTACGAGCAGTACTTC.

V and J are TRBV28 and TRBJ2-7; 9 bases line up with TRBD1. The trim removed 3 bases at V and 5 bases at J, leaving 11 bases unmatched. This CDR3 is built from 16 residues. The V gene's germline CDR1 is MDHEN and CDR2 SYDVKM. CDR3 loop: CASSFSPGTGSDEQYF. The DNA for the CDR3 is TGTGCCAGCAGTTTCTCCCCCGGGACAGGGAGCGACGAGCAGTACTTC.

The chain links TRBV28 to TRBJ1-1; 7 nucleotides match TRBD1. This CDR3 is 15 amino acids long. Trimming took 3 bases from V and 4 from J; bases not matched to a gene: 8. The germline V gene encodes CDR1 MDHEN and CDR2 SYDVKM. The CDR3 loop reads CASSFLGGRITEAFF. The CDR3 DNA is TGTGCCAGCAGTTTCCTAGGGGGCAGGATCACTGAAGCTTTCTTT. Supplemented by reference TRBV28 and TRBJ1-1, the full variable domain reads DVKVTQSSRYLVKRTGEKVFLECVQDMDHENMFWYRQDPGLGLRLIYFSYDVKMKEKGDIPEGYSVSREKKERFSLILESASTNQTSMYLCASSFLGGRITEAFFGQGTRLTVV.

The chain uses TRBV11-2 and TRBJ2-2; TRBD2 matches 7 bases. The CDR3 runs 15 residues. Trimming took 5 bases from V and 6 from J; bases not matched to a gene: 9. Germline V lookup: CDR1 SGHAT, CDR2 FQNNGV. The CDR3 DNA reads TGTGCCAGCAGCGCAGTTGGGAGGGTCCCCGGGGAGCTGTTTTTT. This sequence encodes CASSAVGRVPGELFF.

The rearrangement links TRBV7-9 to TRBJ2-5, with D perhaps matching TRBD2 (5 bases). The CDR3 extends over 18 amino acids. Trimming stripped 5 bases from V and 0 bases from J, with 22 bases between. Looked up from germline, CDR1 is SEHNR and CDR2 is FQNEAQ (reference sequence). The CDR3 protein is CASSDRSGLREYQETQYF. For the CDR3, the DNA is TGTGCCAGCAGCGATAGGTCGGGGTTGAGAGAGTACCAAGAGACCCAGTACTTC.

This chain uses TRBV19 with TRBJ2-2; no firm D call. CDR1 is LNHDA and CDR2 is SQIVND in the germline V gene (reference sequence). Trimming took off 11 bases at V and 0 bases at J, with 10 bases between the two ends. The CDR3 spans 13 residues. This chain's CDR3 is CAVRGANTGELFF. The CDR3 nucleotides are TGTGCCGTACGTGGAGCGAACACCGGGGAGCTGTTTTTT.

This clone has just a few counts. The rearrangement links TRBV19 to TRBJ2-2, with TRBD2 matching 7 bases. CDR3 length: 14 amino acids. Germline trimming cut 9 bases from V and 3 bases from J; bases unmatched to any gene: 7. Per germline, CDR1 LNHDA and CDR2 SQIVND (reference sequence). CDR3 bases: TGTGCCAGCTCCCTGGGGGGGGACACCGGGGAGCTGTTTTTT. Translation gives CASSLGGDTGELFF.

The chain couples TRBV4-3 to TRBJ1-4, with 8 bases fitting TRBD1. Trimming took 4 bases from V and 3 from J; bases not matched to a gene: 4. The CDR3 length is 15 residues. Per germline, CDR1 LGHNA and CDR2 YSLEER. CDR3 in amino acids: CASSPTGAPNEKLFF. CDR3 coding DNA: TGCGCCAGCAGCCCGACAGGGGCCCCTAATGAAAAACTGTTTTTT.

This chain connects TRBV7-9 to TRBJ2-5; no reliable D call. The CDR3 spans 11 residues. The V gene lost 5 bases and the J gene lost 3 bases, with 4 bases spanning the gap. Per the germline V gene, CDR1 is SEHNR and CDR2 is FQNEAQ (reference sequence). CDR3 sequence: CASSREETQYF. The DNA for the CDR3 is TGTGCCAGCAGCCGAGAAGAGACCCAGTACTTC.

This chain uses TRBV10-3 with TRBJ2-5; 7 bases match TRBD2. J lost 5 bases, V lost 3 bases, and 3 bases had no gene match. The length of the CDR3 is 13 residues. Germline loops: CDR1 ENHRY, CDR2 SYGVKD. The CDR3 DNA follows: TGTGCCATCAGTGAAAGCGGGATGGAGACCCAGTACTTC. It codes for CAISESGMETQYF.

This sequence joins TRBV7-2 and TRBJ2-7; D is unresolved. With 1 base removed from V and 7 bases from J, the gap between germline ends came to 11 bases. Looked up from germline, CDR1 is SGHTA and CDR2 is FQGNSA. The CDR3 sequence is 13 residues long. The CDR3 is CASSLVTPGEQYF. The CDR3, as DNA: TGTGCCAGCAGCTTAGTGACCCCCGGGGAGCAGTACTTC.

This clone was found once. This chain links TRBV6-6 with TRBJ2-1; 12 nucleotides align to TRBD2. The ends lost 6 bases at V and 9 bases at J; junction bases unmatched: 6. From germline, CDR1 is MNHNY and CDR2 SVGAGI (reference sequence). This CDR3 is 14 amino acids long. Here the CDR3 DNA reads TGTGCCAGCAGCCGACTAGCGGGAGACGGTGAGCAGTTCTTC. It yields the protein CASSRLAGDGEQFF.

This sequence joins TRBV27 and TRBJ2-1; TRBD2 is a possible D gene (6 bases). Trimming removed 6 bases at V and 0 bases at J, with 12 bases between. CDR3 size: 15 residues. Germline CDR1 and CDR2: MNHEY and SMNVEV (reference sequence). The CDR3 is CASRGETSSYNEQFF. The CDR3 DNA reads as TGTGCCAGCAGGGGGGAGACTAGCTCCTACAATGAGCAGTTCTTC.

Comments on this clone: This sample includes further DNA sequences coding for the same CDR3. The V and J genes are TRBV11-2 and TRBJ2-1; the D gene is possibly TRBD1 (5 bases). The CDR3 totals 15 residues. Germline lookup yields CDR1 SGHAT and CDR2 FQNNGV. V lost 2 bases to trimming and J lost 7 bases, with 15 bases between them. CDR3: CASSLNPSGNNEQFF. The CDR3 region has the DNA TGTGCCAGCAGCTTAAATCCCTCAGGGAATAATGAGCAGTTCTTC.

This clone has a handful of counts. This chain links TRBV10-2 with TRBJ2-1; 7 bases agree with TRBD1. Germline CDR1 is WSHSY and CDR2 is SAAADI. This CDR3 comprises 14 residues. V shed 6 bases, J shed 0 bases, and the junction held 2 bases outside the gene matches. The CDR3 DNA sequence: TGCGCCAGCAGGACAGGGAACTCCTACAATGAGCAGTTCTTC. Residues: CASRTGNSYNEQFF.

The chain combines TRBV11-2 with TRBJ1-2, with D maybe TRBD1 (5 bases). CDR3 length: 14 residues. V was trimmed by 2 bases and J by 8 bases, leaving 15 bases between them. CDR1 is SGHAT, CDR2 FQNNGV, per germline. This CDR3 reads CASSLWVGDNGYTF. In DNA form, the CDR3 reads TGTGCCAGCAGCTTATGGGTAGGGGATAACGGCTACACCTTC.

The chain has TRBV15 and TRBJ2-1; 10 bases align to TRBD2. The CDR3 is 14 residues long. Looked up from germline, CDR1 is LNHNV and CDR2 is YYDKDF (reference sequence). Trimming removed 5 bases from V and 8 bases from J; junction bases left unmatched: 6. The CDR3 here is CATSAGGTSDEQFF. As DNA, the CDR3 is TGTGCCACCAGCGCGGGCGGGACTAGCGATGAGCAGTTCTTC.

On this clone: Mismatch with germline at one junction end may stem from a read error. V and J are TRBV5-5 and TRBJ2-7; D might be TRBD1 (6 bases). The CDR3 consists of 16 residues. CDR1 and CDR2 from the germline V gene are SGHKS and YYEKEE (reference sequence). The CDR3 loop is CASSFFQETYPRRTDF. DNA for the CDR3: TGTGCCAGCAGCTTTTTTCAGGAGACCTACCCAAGGCGGACAGACTTC.

The J gene is TRBJ2-5, the V gene TRBV7-2; 10 positions agree with TRBD1. CDR1 and CDR2 (germline): SGHTA, FQGNSA. With V trimmed by 6 bases and J by 1 base, 2 bases remained unmatched. This CDR3 has 14 residues. The CDR3 protein is CASSRDRGQETQYF. The DNA of the CDR3 is TGTGCCAGCAGTAGGGACAGGGGCCAAGAGACCCAGTACTTC. The complete variable domain, with remaining parts taken from reference TRBV7-2 and TRBJ2-5, reads GAGVSQSPSNKVTEKGKDVELRCDPISGHTALYWYRQSLGQGLEFLIYFQGNSAPDKSGLPSDRFSAERTGGSVSTLTIQRTQQEDSAVYLCASSRDRGQETQYFGPGTRLLVL.

This sequence joins TRBV2 and TRBJ1-6; D possibly corresponds to TRBD1 (6 bases). V dropped 2 bases and J dropped 14 bases, with 10 bases sitting between them. The CDR3 spans 12 residues. CDR1 and CDR2 (germline): SNHLY, FYNNEI. DNA for the CDR3: TGTGCCAGCAGTGAAACCAGGGGAACCCTCCACTTT. Its translation: CASSETRGTLHF.

V gene TRBV7-9 combines with J gene TRBJ2-5; 13 positions match TRBD2. This CDR3 is 15 amino acids long. CDR1 is SEHNR, CDR2 FQNEAQ, per germline (reference sequence). V shed 6 bases, J shed 9 bases, and the junction held 10 bases outside the gene matches. Here the CDR3 reads CASRGTSGDRGAQYF. Written as DNA, the CDR3 is TGTGCCAGCAGGGGGACTAGCGGGGACCGGGGAGCCCAGTACTTC. Full variable domain (missing parts from reference TRBV7-9 and TRBJ2-5): DTGVSQNPRHKITKRGQNVTFRCDPISEHNRLYWYRQTLGQGPEFLTYFQNEAQLEKSRLLSDRFSAERPKGSFSTLEIQRTEQGDSAMYLCASRGTSGDRGAQYFGPGTRLLVL.

In its sample, this clone was seen a few times. The V and J genes are TRBV19 and TRBJ2-7; 13 bases map to TRBD2. V was clipped by 10 bases and J by 6 bases; unmatched bases: 15. There are 16 residues in the CDR3. Germline V gene lookup returns CDR1 LNHDA and CDR2 SQIVND (reference sequence). The DNA for the CDR3 is TGTGCCACCCGGGCAGGGACTAGCGGGAAAGTGGGCGAGCAGTACTTC. Protein product: CATRAGTSGKVGEQYF.

This rearrangement joins TRBV2 to TRBJ1-1; tentative D call: TRBD1 (6 bases). There are 13 residues in the CDR3. Germline loops: CDR1 SNHLY, CDR2 FYNNEI. V lost 6 bases and J 0 bases, leaving 8 bases between the germline ends. CDR3 bases: TGTGCCAGCAGGGACAGTATGAACACTGAAGCTTTCTTT. Amino acids: CASRDSMNTEAFF.